Below, one T cell receptor (beta chain) is given with its context. Its matching antigen is unknown. The authors ran a second PCR of roughly 6 to 12 cycles using a sample-barcoded 5' primer and a J-beta primer mix. In TCRdb, the 5' RACE reads were re-called with MiXCR into one record per CDR3 protein. The sample yields roughly 1.9 million distinct CDR3 sequences, 35% to 50% seen once. This specimen comes from a study of blood T cells in healthy people across ages. CDR3 size: 16 residues. Germline assignment: CDR1 SGHKS and CDR2 YYEKEE (reference sequence). Trimming left V 4 bases short and J 3 bases short, with 19 bases between. Points from the study as a whole: Greater diversity and more naive CD4+ cells were seen in long-lived donors than in aged donors. A roughly linear fall in TCR beta diversity per million T cells was seen with increasing age. The study lacked donor CMV status, which possibly confounded expanded clonotype changes.

This clonotype was sampled from a human donor in good health. The sample was blood. The rearrangement uses TRBV5-5 and TRBJ1-2; D gene ambiguous. The CDR3 reads CASSHHTWRSDYGYTF. For the CDR3, the DNA is TGTGCCAGCAGCCATCACACGTGGCGGTCGGACTATGGCTACACCTTC.